Given below is one T cell receptor beta chain in context. Its antigen is not known. Sequencing was performed with immunoSEQ multiplex PCR; in TCRdb, only in-frame clones are kept and a portion is missing. The data contain about 120,000 clones, around 89% of them singletons. Germline-derived CDR1 and CDR2 are MNHEY and SVGAGI. Deletions cut 6 bases from V and 10 bases from J, with 19 bases between. The CDR3 runs to 15 residues. The record originates from a study of T cell responses to AZD1222 COVID-19 vaccine. Study-wide results and limits: Seropositive at baseline were only five or six AZD1222 recipients.

The clonotype comes from an adult who received the AZD1222 COVID-19 vaccine. The specimen comprised peripheral blood, sampled 28 days after the second AZD1222 dose. The rearrangement uses TRBV6-5 and TRBJ1-6; tentative D call: TRBD1 (5 bases). The CDR3 sequence is CASSPKSRVGSPLHF. Written as DNA, the CDR3 is TGTGCCAGCAGCCCGAAGAGCAGGGTGGGCTCACCCCTCCACTTT.